The 20 T cell receptor beta chains below come from one sample, sequenced in a study of blood T cell repertoires in COVID-19 (dated by TCRdb to between 2020 and 2021). Preparation of the library involved the immunoSEQ multiplex PCR assay. This immuneACCESS table, as held by TCRdb, lists in-frame sequences with V and J called but not all clones. Of the missing ones, under half trace to an unresolved V gene in checked studies; the others have no known cause. The sample table shows just over 85,000 clones, and about 88% are seen once. The top ten constitute over 7% of the sample. Sequencing was done on a sample of peripheral blood. All receptors derive from a middle-aged man with acute or convalescent COVID-19.

The rearrangement uses TRBV7-9 and TRBJ2-1; a possible D gene is TRBD1 (6 bases). The CDR3 is 15 residues long. V gave up 5 bases and J gave up 6 bases, with 17 bases separating them. Per germline, CDR1 SEHNR and CDR2 FQNEAQ (reference sequence). The CDR3 spells CASSTARGIGNEQFF. CDR3 sequence (DNA): TGTGCCAGCAGCACAGCAAGGGGGATAGGCAATGAGCAGTTCTTC.

The chain links TRBV6-6 to TRBJ1-1, with D possibly being TRBD1 (6 bases). V lost 4 bases and J lost 8, with 8 bases in between. The germline V gene encodes CDR1 MNHNY and CDR2 SVGAGI (reference sequence). CDR3 length: 11 amino acids. In nucleotides, the CDR3 is TGTGCCAGCAGTTCTACAGGGGAAGCTTTCTTT. Encoded protein: CASSSTGEAFF.

The CDR3 bases are TGTGCCAGCAGCCCCCTGACCCTACTAGCGGGGGGTACCTACAATGAGCAGTTCTTC. Translated: CASSPLTLLAGGTYNEQFF. The V call is TRBV9, the J call TRBJ2-1, with 12 nucleotides matching TRBD2. The V gene end was trimmed by 4 bases and the J gene end by 2 bases; junction bases not matched to a gene: 13. Germline V gene data show CDR1 as SGDLS and CDR2 as YYNGEE. There are 19 residues in the CDR3.

J is TRBJ2-1 and V is TRBV3-1 (or the pseudogene TRBV3-2); possibly TRBD2 for D (6 bases). The CDR3 is 16 amino acids. CDR1 and CDR2 from the germline V gene are LGHDT and YNNKEL (reference sequence). V was cut by 1 base and J by 10 bases, with 20 bases left in between. CDR3 bases: TGTGCCAGCAGCCAAGGCGAAACCGGGACTCGTGACGAGCAGTTCTTC. This codes for CASSQGETGTRDEQFF.

This clone was detected once. The chain is built from TRBV6-5 and TRBJ1-2, with 9 positions matching TRBD1. CDR1 and CDR2 from the germline V gene are MNHEY and SVGAGI. V gave up 7 bases and J gave up 5 bases; unmatched junction bases: 8. The CDR3 is made up of 14 amino acids. The CDR3 sequence is CASMNTGGAYGYTF. The DNA of the CDR3 is TGTGCCAGCATGAACACAGGGGGCGCGTATGGCTACACCTTC.

In this sample, this clone turned up a few times. This chain uses TRBV5-1 with TRBJ1-1; D possibly corresponds to TRBD1 (6 bases). The CDR3 has 14 amino acids. Looked up from germline, CDR1 is SGHRS and CDR2 is YFSETQ. Deletions cut 5 bases from V and 5 bases from J, with 16 bases between. CDR3 nucleotide sequence: TGCGCCAGCAGGGTTGGGGGCTCGAGTACTGAAGCTTTCTTT. Its translation is CASRVGGSSTEAFF.

The chain joins TRBV6-5 to TRBJ2-7, with 9 positions matching TRBD1. This CDR3 has 15 residues. From germline, CDR1 is MNHEY and CDR2 SVGAGI. J was trimmed by 2 bases and V by 2 bases; bases with no gene match: 4. CDR3 nucleotides: TGTGCCAGCAGTTACACCGGGACAGGGCCCTACGAGCAGTACTTC. It is translated as CASSYTGTGPYEQYF.

This clone occurred once. The chain employs TRBV24-1 and TRBJ2-5; D might be TRBD1 (5 bases). Trimming pared 3 bases from V and 1 base from J, leaving 11 bases between. The CDR3 loop spans 15 amino acids. The germline V gene encodes CDR1 KGHDR and CDR2 SFDVKD. The CDR3 here is CATSDRQGFQETQYF. The CDR3 DNA is TGTGCCACCAGTGATCGGCAGGGCTTCCAAGAGACCCAGTACTTC.

The chain employs TRBV5-1 and TRBJ2-3; D may be TRBD1 or TRBD2 (5 bases each). This CDR3 spans 17 amino acids. V was cut by 4 bases and J by 0 bases, with 18 bases left in between. The germline gives CDR1 SGHRS, CDR2 YFSETQ. This chain's CDR3 is CASSLGPRRTSTDTQYF. The CDR3 nucleotides read TGCGCCAGCAGCCTGGGGCCACGGAGGACTAGCACAGATACGCAGTATTTT. Variable domain in full (rest from reference TRBV5-1 and TRBJ2-3): KAGVTQTPRYLIKTRGQQVTLSCSPISGHRSVSWYQQTPGQGLQFLFEYFSETQRNKGNFPGRFSGRQFSNSRSEMNVSTLELGDSALYLCASSLGPRRTSTDTQYFGPGTRLTVL.

This chain's CDR3 is CASSIDPDRPLMNTEAFF. The CDR3 DNA reads as TGTGCCAGTAGTATAGACCCGGACAGGCCGCTCATGAACACTGAAGCTTTCTTT. V usage is TRBV19 and J usage is TRBJ1-1; 7 bases match TRBD1. CDR1 is LNHDA and CDR2 is SQIVND in the germline V gene (reference sequence). V gave up 0 bases and J gave up 0 bases; unmatched junction bases: 10. This CDR3 region has 18 residues.

The chain is built from TRBV24-1 and TRBJ2-1; D is uncertain. V was cut by 4 bases and J by 7 bases, with 10 bases left in between. The CDR3 is 13 residues long. Germline CDR1 is KGHDR and CDR2 is SFDVKD. In DNA, the CDR3 is TGTGCCACCAGTGACCCGCCGGTGAATGAGCAGTTCTTC. Its translation is CATSDPPVNEQFF.

J is TRBJ1-6 and V is TRBV7-2; D gene unclear. Trimming took off 5 bases at V and 7 bases at J, with 15 bases between the two ends. Germline V gene data show CDR1 as SGHTA and CDR2 as FQGNSA. The CDR3 runs to 15 residues. The CDR3 nucleotides are TGTGCCAGCAGCCCCCGAGGGTCCCTAAATTCACCCCTCCACTTT. Its protein is CASSPRGSLNSPLHF.

The rearrangement uses TRBV9 and TRBJ1-4, with D hard to call. The CDR3 is 13 amino acids. The germline gives CDR1 SGDLS, CDR2 YYNGEE. Trimming left V 3 bases short and J 7 bases short, with 10 bases between. CDR3 protein: CASSAEVGEKLFF. In DNA, the CDR3 is TGTGCCAGCAGCGCGGAGGTGGGTGAAAAACTGTTTTTT. Filled out from reference TRBV9 and TRBJ1-4, the complete variable domain reads DSGVTQTPKHLITATGQRVTLRCSPRSGDLSVYWYQQSLDQGLQFLIQYYNGEERAKGNILERFSAQQFPDLHSELNLSSLELGDSALYFCASSAEVGEKLFFGSGTQLSVL.

The chain couples TRBV9 to TRBJ1-4, with TRBD1 identical over 11 bases. From germline, CDR1 is SGDLS and CDR2 YYNGEE. The CDR3 runs 15 residues. The J segment lost 8 bases and the V segment lost 3 bases, leaving 6 bases of the junction unmatched. CDR3 coding DNA: TGTGCCAGCAGCGGGGGACAGGGGGTCTTGGAAAAACTGTTTTTT. It codes for CASSGGQGVLEKLFF.

The chain carries TRBV28 and TRBJ1-1, with TRBD1 as a possible D gene (6 bases). Trimming pared 4 bases from V and 7 bases from J, leaving 25 bases between. This CDR3 spans 17 amino acids. Germline values: CDR1 MDHEN, CDR2 SYDVKM. The CDR3 region is CASSSTGEGVETGEAFF. The CDR3 nucleotides read TGTGCCAGCAGTTCAACCGGGGAGGGGGTTGAGACAGGTGAAGCTTTCTTT.

The rearrangement joins TRBV6-2 or TRBV6-3 to TRBJ2-2; a weak D match, TRBD2 (5 bases). CDR1 and CDR2 from the germline V gene are MNHEY and SVGEGT. V gave up 2 bases and J gave up 4 bases, with 8 bases separating them. The length of the CDR3 is 14 residues. CDR3 bases: TGTGCCAGCAGTTACCGGGGAAGCACCGGGGAGCTGTTTTTT. The encoded protein is CASSYRGSTGELFF.

This chain joins TRBV13 and TRBJ1-3; 7 bases match TRBD1. Germline lookup yields CDR1 PRHDT and CDR2 FYEKMQ (reference sequence). The CDR3 is made up of 16 amino acids. V gave up 0 bases and J gave up 10 bases; unmatched junction bases: 12. The CDR3 coding sequence is TGTGCCAGCAGCTTAGGCCACTACAGGGGCGAAGGGACCATATATTTT. Translated, it gives CASSLGHYRGEGTIYF. The complete variable domain, with remaining parts taken from reference TRBV13 and TRBJ1-3, reads AAGVIQSPRHLIKEKRETATLKCYPIPRHDTVYWYQQGPGQDPQFLISFYEKMQSDKGSIPDRFSAQQFSDYHSELNMSSLELGDSALYFCASSLGHYRGEGTIYFGEGSWLTVV.

The chain carries TRBV30 and TRBJ2-2, with D possibly being TRBD2 (6 bases). The CDR3 consists of 19 residues. Trimming removed 0 bases from V and 5 bases from J, with 25 bases in between. From germline, CDR1 is GTSNPN and CDR2 SVGIG (reference sequence). CDR3 loop: CAWSVSRPRTRAGTGELFF. The CDR3 DNA is TGTGCCTGGAGTGTAAGTCGCCCGAGAACCCGGGCGGGAACCGGGGAGCTGTTTTTT. The full variable domain, in which reference TRBV30 and TRBJ2-2 provide the parts outside the CDR3, is SQTIHQWPATLVQPVGSPLSLECTVEGTSNPNLYWYRQAAGRGLQLLFYSVGIGQISSEVPQNLSASRPQDRQFILSSKKLLLSDSGFYLCAWSVSRPRTRAGTGELFFGEGSRLTVL.

This clone appeared a single time. This chain uses TRBV12-5 with TRBJ2-1, with 9 bases fitting TRBD2. Losses at the gene ends were 0 bases for V and 7 bases for J; bases not matched to a gene: 7. Germline lookup yields CDR1 LGHNT and CDR2 FRNRAP. The CDR3 spans 16 residues. CDR3 sequence: CASGLVHGAGGNEQFF. The CDR3 region has the DNA TGTGCTAGTGGTTTGGTCCATGGGGCGGGAGGGAATGAGCAGTTCTTC.

This rearrangement joins TRBV5-1 to TRBJ2-7; D unresolved. CDR3 length equals 13 residues. V was shortened by 0 bases and J by 4 bases, with 8 bases between the two germline ends. Germline CDR1 reads SGHRS; CDR2 reads YFSETQ. The chain's CDR3 is CASSLAPQYEQYV. The CDR3 DNA follows: TGCGCCAGCAGCTTGGCACCCCAGTACGAGCAGTACGTC.